The clone carrying this T cell receptor beta chain was seen a handful of times. Its specificity is unknown. Germline CDR1 reads MNHEY; CDR2 reads SVGAGI. The CDR3 has 17 amino acids. Trimming cost V 4 bases and J 2 bases, with 21 bases left between them. These data belong to a study of T-cell reconstitution after alpha-beta-depleted transplantation in children. Study conclusions and caveats: At the one-year point after transplant, T-cell counts and TCRbeta diversity were found to come mostly from T cells that had been newly produced. Reports say that about two months after transplant, the alpha-beta T cells came out of several hundred graft clones that had expanded. Some patients showed high day-60 TCRbeta diversity, which derived from surviving recipient T cells and thymic progenitors.

Unique molecular identifiers were incorporated into the prepared TCRbeta library. Each CDR3 protein is one row after TCRdb ran MiXCR on the PCR reads. The sample includes roughly 340,000 distinct CDR3 sequences, 15% to 20% of them seen just once. This material consisted of PBMCs, mostly from graft donor cells, taken 360 days after TCRalphabeta/CD19-depleted stem cell transplant. The TCR originated in a male patient aged 2 to 10 who had a stem cell transplant for acute lymphoblastic leukemia, so the T cells may come from the graft donor. The J gene is TRBJ2-7, the V gene TRBV6-5, with D possibly TRBD1 on 7 matching bases. The CDR3 DNA sequence: TGTGCCAGCAGTTTGATCCGATGGACAGGAGGGACCTACGAGCAGTACTTC. It translates to CASSLIRWTGGTYEQYF.